This TCR beta chain was sequenced during a study of STAT5B mutations in CD4+ large granular lymphocyte leukemia. V was clipped by 3 bases and J by 0 bases, with 4 bases between them. Germline CDR1 and CDR2: WNHNN and SYGVQD (reference sequence). CDR3 length: 13 amino acids. Generated by immunoSEQ multiplex PCR, the TCRdb table keeps only in-frame clones and is missing some. This table holds approximately 30,000 clones, approximately 91% found once. The TCR comes from a human donor in good health. The chain couples TRBV10-1 to TRBJ2-3, with D uncertain. Sequencing was done on a sample of CD4+ T cells from blood buffy coats. CDR3 DNA sequence: TGCGCCAGCAGTGAAGCCAGCACAGATACGCAGTATTTT. Its protein is CASSEASTDTQYF.